These 8 T cell receptor beta chains originate from one sample sequenced in a study of identical twins. MiXCR, run by TCRdb on the 5' RACE reads, gives a single entry per CDR3 protein. The sample has about 790,000 distinct CDR3 sequences, approximately 18% seen once. This sample was shared with a second study, whose subject was T cells expressing NK-cell markers.

The sequencing input was PBMCs. The receptor set was obtained from a young woman in good health.

In nucleotides, the CDR3 is TGCGCCAGCAGTCGAAGCGGGACTAGCGATTACGAGCAGTACTTC. Its protein is CASSRSGTSDYEQYF. The J gene is TRBJ2-7, the V gene TRBV5-1; TRBD2 agrees at 10 bases. V was clipped by 5 bases and J by 4 bases; unmatched bases: 9. Germline V gene lookup returns CDR1 SGHRS and CDR2 YFSETQ. CDR3 length: 15 amino acids.

The V call is TRBV20-1, the J call TRBJ1-1; tentatively, D is TRBD1 (5 bases). This CDR3 is 12 amino acids long. Germline CDR1 reads DFQATT; CDR2 reads SNEGSKA (reference sequence). V was pared by 7 bases and J by 0 bases, with 9 bases between. Here the CDR3 reads CSGGGVNTEAFF. The CDR3 DNA follows: TGCAGTGGCGGGGGGGTGAACACTGAAGCTTTCTTT.

The gene calls are TRBV18 and TRBJ1-1, with TRBD1 matching 8 bases. The CDR3 sequence is 15 residues long. Germline CDR1 KGHSH, CDR2 LQKENI. V trimming: 5 bases; J trimming: 2 bases; junction bases outside the gene matches: 7. The CDR3 DNA sequence: TGTGCCAGCTCATACCGGACAGGGACCAACACTGAAGCTTTCTTT. Its translation: CASSYRTGTNTEAFF.

The CDR3: CASRSGPTNEKLFF. The DNA of the CDR3 is TGTGCCAGCAGAAGTGGACCAACTAATGAAAAACTGTTTTTT. The V call is TRBV6-1, the J call TRBJ1-4; D gene unclear. V lost 6 bases to trimming and J lost 0 bases, with 8 bases between them. Looked up from germline, CDR1 is MNHNS and CDR2 is SASEGT. This CDR3 spans 14 amino acids.

The chain carries TRBV10-2 and TRBJ2-7, with D perhaps matching TRBD2 (6 bases). The CDR3 length is 16 residues. Germline V CDR1 and CDR2: WSHSY, SAAADI. Trimming took off 3 bases at V and 0 bases at J, with 15 bases between the two ends. In nucleotides, the CDR3 is TGCGCCAGCAGTGACCACGGGGGTAGAAACTCCTACGAGCAGTACTTC. This encodes CASSDHGGRNSYEQYF.

This clonotype was detected ten times or more. The rearrangement joins TRBV6-6 to TRBJ1-2, with 7 bases that match TRBD1. From germline, CDR1 is MNHNY and CDR2 SVGAGI (reference sequence). V was clipped by 5 bases and J by 4 bases; unmatched bases: 4. The CDR3 consists of 13 residues. The CDR3 nucleotides read TGTGCCAGCAGTAAGGGACAGTTCTATGGCTACACCTTC. Its protein product is CASSKGQFYGYTF.

This clonotype came up a few times. V usage is TRBV20-1 and J usage is TRBJ2-7; D is unclear. CDR1 is DFQATT, CDR2 SNEGSKA, per germline (reference sequence). The CDR3 is 15 amino acids. Trimming took off 3 bases at V and 0 bases at J, with 15 bases between the two ends. Written as DNA, the CDR3 is TGCAGTGCTAGTGGGGAAGGCGGAGTCTCCTACGAGCAGTACTTC. Encoded protein: CSASGEGGVSYEQYF.

In its sample, this clonotype was seen a few times. V is TRBV5-1 and J is TRBJ1-2; D unclear. This CDR3 has 13 amino acids. Trimming stripped 1 base from V and 8 bases from J, with 12 bases between. The germline V gene encodes CDR1 SGHRS and CDR2 YFSETQ. In nucleotides, the CDR3 is TGCGCCAGCAGCTTGACCGGGGAAGGCGGCTACACCTTC. Translated, it gives CASSLTGEGGYTF.